One sample yielded the 20 T cell receptor beta chains listed below, sequenced in a study of OX40 agonist ivuxolimab in advanced cancers. Using immunoSEQ multiplex PCR, the repertoire was profiled, and TCRdb retains in-frame clones only, with some absent. In the table there are 70,000 or so clones, 88% of which are singletons. Source: CD4+ or CD8+ T cells sorted from blood, taken in a trial of the OX40 agonist ivuxolimab. The source is an adult with an advanced solid tumor such as melanoma, head and neck, liver or kidney cancer.

The chain is built from TRBV5-1 and TRBJ2-2, with 7 bases lining up with TRBD1. The CDR3 consists of 15 residues. Germline CDR1 reads SGHRS; CDR2 reads YFSETQ. After removal of 4 bases from V and 4 bases from J, the junction contained 7 bases not matched to a gene. In nucleotides, the CDR3 is TGCGCCAGCAGCGGGTGGACAGGTACCACCGGGGAGCTGTTTTTT. As protein: CASSGWTGTTGELFF.

The chain combines TRBV12-5 with TRBJ2-2; D is undetermined. CDR1 is LGHNT, CDR2 FRNRAP, per germline. The V gene lost 1 base and the J gene lost 6 bases, with 3 bases spanning the gap. The CDR3 is 12 amino acids. CDR3 DNA: TGTGCTAGTGGTTTGGGGGCCGGGGAGCTGTTTTTT. Protein sequence: CASGLGAGELFF.

V gene TRBV21-1 combines with J gene TRBJ1-2; the table's TRBD1 call for D was not verified on the DNA. TRBV21-1 is recorded as a pseudogene. This CDR3 comprises 14 residues. For the CDR3, the DNA is TGTGCCAGCAGCAAAGTAAGGCAGGACTATGGCTACACCTTC. Translation gives CASSKVRQDYGYTF.

The chain links TRBV7-3 to TRBJ2-1; 7 bases match TRBD2. V lost 6 bases to trimming and J lost 6 bases; unmatched junction nucleotides: 8. The germline CDR1 and CDR2 sequences are SGHTA and FQGTGA. This CDR3 region has 14 residues. The CDR3 nucleotides read TGTGCCAGCAGTTTGGCGGGAGAGGGCAATGAGCAGTTCTTC. This sequence encodes CASSLAGEGNEQFF.

The V gene is TRBV7-2, the J gene TRBJ2-5; tentative D call: TRBD1 (8 bases). Per the germline V gene, CDR1 is SGHTA and CDR2 is FQGNSA. Trimming pared 4 bases from V and 7 bases from J, leaving 25 bases between. The CDR3 is 17 residues long. CDR3 DNA sequence: TGTGCCAGCAGCTCGGGGGGTCAGGGGGCAGTCCTTGGGACCCAGTACTTC. As protein: CASSSGGQGAVLGTQYF. The whole variable domain, filled in from reference TRBV7-2 and TRBJ2-5, reads GAGVSQSPSNKVTEKGKDVELRCDPISGHTALYWYRQSLGQGLEFLIYFQGNSAPDKSGLPSDRFSAERTGGSVSTLTIQRTQQEDSAVYLCASSSGGQGAVLGTQYFGPGTRLLVL.

The V and J genes are TRBV7-9 and TRBJ2-1, with 7 bases lining up with TRBD1. J was trimmed by 0 bases and V by 6 bases; bases with no gene match: 8. The CDR3 runs to 16 residues. Germline CDR1 is SEHNR and CDR2 is FQNEAQ (reference sequence). In DNA, the CDR3 is TGTGCCAGCAGGTCGACAGGGTTAAGCTCCTACAATGAGCAGTTCTTC. Its protein is CASRSTGLSSYNEQFF.

The chain recombines TRBV5-1 with TRBJ2-5, with 9 bases that match TRBD2. Trimming took 4 bases from V and 1 from J; bases not matched to a gene: 11. This CDR3 spans 17 amino acids. CDR1 and CDR2 (germline): SGHRS, YFSETQ. As DNA, the CDR3 is TGCGCCAGCAGCCCTGGGGCTAGCGGGACCATCCAAGAGACCCAGTACTTC. It is translated as CASSPGASGTIQETQYF.

This rearrangement joins TRBV10-1 to TRBJ2-7; a weak D match, TRBD1 (5 bases). The CDR3 contains 14 residues. V lost 2 bases and J 2 bases, leaving 10 bases between the germline ends. Germline values: CDR1 WNHNN, CDR2 SYGVQD (reference sequence). CDR3: CASSEGPTAYEQYF. The DNA for the CDR3 is TGCGCCAGCAGTGAGGGCCCGACAGCCTACGAGCAGTACTTC.

The V call is TRBV30, the J call TRBJ2-2; D call uncertain. The V end lost 3 bases, the J end lost 2 bases, and 13 bases lay between the germline ends. Germline lookup yields CDR1 GTSNPN and CDR2 SVGIG (reference sequence). The CDR3 covers 15 residues. This CDR3 is CAWRALGINTGELFF. DNA for the CDR3: TGTGCCTGGAGAGCTCTGGGGATTAACACCGGGGAGCTGTTTTTT.

This rearrangement joins TRBV10-3 to TRBJ1-2, with a tentative D call TRBD1 (5 bases). Germline CDR1 reads ENHRY; CDR2 reads SYGVKD. The CDR3 is made up of 16 amino acids. V was shortened by 5 bases and J by 2 bases, with 18 bases between the two germline ends. CDR3 DNA sequence: TGTGCCATCAGTCAACGGGAGGGGACGCTAAACTATGGCTACACCTTC. This gives the protein CAISQREGTLNYGYTF.

J is TRBJ2-3 and V is TRBV29-1; 8 bases match TRBD1. The CDR3 length is 12 residues. Germline V gene sequence: CDR1 SQVTM, CDR2 ANQGSEA. Trimming at V came to 4 bases and at J to 5 bases, leaving 2 bases not matched to a gene. The CDR3 loop is CSVARGQDTQYF. DNA of the CDR3: TGCAGCGTTGCCAGGGGGCAAGATACGCAGTATTTT.

This chain uses TRBV7-9 with TRBJ1-4; D gene unclear. The CDR3 consists of 14 residues. V was cut by 3 bases and J by 0 bases, with 5 bases left in between. The germline V gene encodes CDR1 SEHNR and CDR2 FQNEAQ (reference sequence). This CDR3 reads CASSLFTTNEKLFF. In DNA, the CDR3 is TGTGCCAGCAGCTTGTTTACAACTAATGAAAAACTGTTTTTT.

The chain uses TRBV6-1 and TRBJ1-1; D is uncertain. Germline V gene data show CDR1 as MNHNS and CDR2 as SASEGT. The CDR3 has 13 amino acids. V dropped 3 bases and J dropped 10 bases, with 15 bases sitting between them. The CDR3 nucleotides read TGTGCCAGCAGTGAGGCAAAAAATTGGATAGCTTTCTTT. Translating it yields CASSEAKNWIAFF.

V gene TRBV28 combines with J gene TRBJ2-1; TRBD1 matches at 11 bases. Germline V CDR1 and CDR2: MDHEN, SYDVKM. Trimming cost V 3 bases and J 7 bases; bases outside gene matches: 2. The CDR3 length is 14 residues. The CDR3 DNA sequence: TGTGCCAGCAGTTTGGGACAGGGGGTAAATGAGCAGTTCTTC. This codes for CASSLGQGVNEQFF.

V usage is TRBV7-2 and J usage is TRBJ2-3; D ambiguous. Trimming left V 4 bases short and J 0 bases short, with 2 bases between. There are 12 residues in the CDR3. Germline values: CDR1 SGHTA, CDR2 FQGNSA. This CDR3 reads CASSSSTDTQYF. The CDR3 DNA follows: TGTGCCAGCAGCTCTAGCACAGATACGCAGTATTTT.

The chain combines TRBV30 with TRBJ1-1, with a possible D match to TRBD1 (5 bases). CDR1 GTSNPN and CDR2 SVGIG come from the germline V gene (reference sequence). This CDR3 comprises 13 residues. V gave up 2 bases and J gave up 3 bases, with 10 bases separating them. DNA of the CDR3: TGTGCCTGGAGTTGGGGGGGGGACACTGAAGCTTTCTTT. Its translation is CAWSWGGDTEAFF.

The rearrangement uses TRBV10-3 and TRBJ1-3; D not resolved. V was shortened by 2 bases and J by 8 bases, with 10 bases between the two germline ends. The CDR3 totals 13 residues. In germline, CDR1 is ENHRY, CDR2 SYGVKD. CDR3 loop: CAISERAADTIYF. The CDR3 region has the DNA TGTGCCATCAGTGAGAGGGCCGCGGACACCATATATTTT.

The chain has TRBV28 and TRBJ2-7; 10 bases align to TRBD2. The V gene's germline CDR1 is MDHEN and CDR2 SYDVKM. The CDR3 is 17 residues long. V shed 2 bases and J 4 bases; nucleotides not matched to a gene: 11. The CDR3 reads CASSLLPGASGGYEQYF. DNA of the CDR3: TGTGCCAGCAGTTTACTACCTGGGGCTAGCGGGGGTTACGAGCAGTACTTC.

The rearrangement links TRBV5-1 to TRBJ2-3; perhaps TRBD2 as D (5 bases). There are 16 residues in the CDR3. V lost 0 bases to trimming and J lost 1 base, with 12 bases between them. CDR1 and CDR2 (germline): SGHRS, YFSETQ. CDR3 residues: CASSLGLRAGTDTQYF. CDR3 in DNA: TGCGCCAGCAGCTTGGGACTACGCGCCGGCACAGATACGCAGTATTTT.

The chain employs TRBV19 and TRBJ1-6; possible D gene TRBD1, 5 bases. The CDR3 extends over 12 amino acids. Germline CDR1 LNHDA, CDR2 SQIVND (reference sequence). Trimming left V 4 bases short and J 14 bases short, with 12 bases between. This chain's CDR3 is CASSTTLGALHF. The CDR3 nucleotides read TGTGCCAGTAGTACCACTCTAGGGGCCCTCCACTTT.